These T cell receptor beta chains were read from a single sample in a study of shared clonotypes between healthy human individuals. Assay: immunoSEQ multiplex PCR; the TCRdb copy retains only in-frame clones and omits some. This sample carries millions of clones, about 92% of them seen once, and the ten largest clones take under 0.45%. The sample was naive CD4+ T cells from PBMCs. These TCRs come from a man between 18 and 29 years old in good health. Some clones in this sample may be carry-over from other donors' samples. CDR3s include the opening cysteine and the closing phenylalanine or tryptophan. Clone size is not always given. Where it is, it says once, few, many or a class for expanded clones.

v_call	j_call	clone_size	cdr3_aa
TRBV6-4	TRBJ2-5	-	CASSEQGGGETQYF
TRBV5-1	TRBJ1-2	-	CASSLAVSLNYGYTF
TRBV7-3	TRBJ2-1	-	CASSLMWSSGSNEQFF
TRBV7-6	TRBJ2-3	once	CASSLGGLWSTDTQYF
TRBV6-1	TRBJ2-1	once	CASSENRAVYNEQFF
TRBV28	TRBJ1-1	-	CASSLGQGNTEAFF
TRBV7-2	TRBJ2-1	-	CASSLFSLAGVYNEQFF
TRBV11-2	TRBJ2-2	-	CASSLDRVGTGELFF
TRBV27	TRBJ1-1	-	CASSYEVNTEAFF
TRBV6-1	TRBJ1-5	-	CASNTGGSGQPQHF
TRBV7-2	TRBJ1-2	-	CASSLEGLKGYTF
TRBV6-5	TRBJ1-3	-	CASRPSDRDRNTIYF
TRBV7-9	TRBJ2-2	-	CASKQGADGELFF
TRBV7-3	TRBJ2-7	-	CASSPGTSEAYEQYF
TRBV2	TRBJ2-2	-	CASSDPLAGGRGGTGELFF
TRBV18	TRBJ2-1	-	CASSPGTGGYNEQFF
TRBV28	TRBJ2-7	-	CASSLFGRSSYEQYF
TRBV6-4	TRBJ2-1	-	CASSDGGLAGGAYNEQFF
TRBV27	TRBJ2-7	-	CASSLGAKGSDKQYF
TRBV28	TRBJ2-3	-	CASSFGPDTQYF
TRBV4-3	TRBJ1-2	-	CASSQVVRTGDGYTF
TRBV7-3	TRBJ2-5	-	CASSPGLAAQETQYF
TRBV7-3	TRBJ2-5	once	CASSLTSGTSQETQYF
TRBV7-2	TRBJ1-3	-	CASSLWADSGNTIYF
TRBV4-1	TRBJ2-4	-	CASSQVGAKNIQYF
TRBV27	TRBJ2-6	-	CASSPPLGPTSGTGANVLTF
TRBV27	TRBJ2-1	-	CASSLSLRGRAGYNEQFF
TRBV9	TRBJ2-1	-	CASSARGAPNLYNEQFF
TRBV15	TRBJ2-3	-	CATSRREISTDTQYF
TRBV7-9	TRBJ2-7	-	CASSPRLAWDYEQYF
TRBV11-2	TRBJ2-2	-	CASSRDTGELFF
TRBV18	TRBJ2-7	-	CASSQGAGPFSYEQYF
TRBV27	TRBJ1-5	-	CASRREQGSDQPQHF
TRBV2	TRBJ2-5	-	CASRGQGFVETQYF
TRBV29-1	TRBJ2-1	-	CSAERGTGEGLAGVLGYNEQFF
TRBV10-3	TRBJ1-3	-	CAIGQSSSGNTIYF
TRBV7-7	TRBJ2-1	-	CASSLAGPSSYNEQFF
TRBV4-2	TRBJ2-2	-	CASSQFSLAGLTGELFF
TRBV6-1	TRBJ2-3	-	CASSERTPSRADTQYF
TRBV30	TRBJ2-5	-	CAWSENTEETQYF
TRBV7-9	TRBJ1-2	-	CASSLAGTGGYGYTF
TRBV11-2	TRBJ2-3	-	CASSPSGRADTQYF
TRBV28	TRBJ1-3	-	CASSLLTVPDGNTIYF
TRBV18	TRBJ1-3	-	CASSPPGAGNTIYF
TRBV28	TRBJ2-7	-	CASSSLSEQYF
TRBV10-3	TRBJ2-5	-	CAISSRTGTETQYF
TRBV5-1	TRBJ2-2	-	CASSLFSWGALGTGELFF
TRBV6-5	TRBJ1-2	-	CASGEVRYGYTF
TRBV18	TRBJ1-3	-	CASSDAGYPGNTIYF
TRBV5-5	TRBJ2-7	-	CASSLAPAAYEQYF
TRBV5-1	TRBJ2-2	-	CASSLRGDRNTGELFF
TRBV5-4	TRBJ1-1	-	CASSWELRLNTEAFF
TRBV19	TRBJ2-1	-	CASREAGLAGFEQFF
TRBV29-1	TRBJ1-3	-	CSVEGAGNTIYF
TRBV5-1	TRBJ2-3	-	CASSPAGPDTQYF
TRBV11-2	TRBJ2-5	once	CASSNSFSREVETQYF
TRBV29-1	TRBJ2-7	-	CSVATGHSYEQYF